This is a list of T cell receptor beta chains from one sample in a study of T cells in Graves' hyperthyroidism and ophthalmopathy. TCRdb recomputed calls from the multiplex PCR reads with MiXCR, one row per CDR3 protein. The sample contains roughly 700,000 distinct CDR3 sequences, over 35% of which appear only once. The sample comprised blood. The receptors derive from a woman aged 40 to 50 with Graves' hyperthyroidism. CDR3s include the opening cysteine and the closing phenylalanine or tryptophan. The D gene is left open where the match is weak. Rows give clone size only sometimes, using once, few, many, or a class for an expanded clone.

abundance: few; d_gene: .; v_gene: TRBV19; j_gene: TRBJ1-5; CDR3nt: TGTGCCAGTACTCATCAGGGCTCGAGCAATCAGCCCCAGCATTTT; CDR3aa: CASTHQGSSNQPQHF
abundance: once; d_gene: .; v_gene: TRBV25-1; j_gene: TRBJ1-5; CDR3nt: TGTGCCAGCAGTTCCGATCGGGCTTACCTGGGTGAGCCCCAGCATTTT; CDR3aa: CASSSDRAYLGEPQHF
abundance: .; d_gene: TRBD2; v_gene: TRBV7-2; j_gene: TRBJ2-2; CDR3nt: TGTGCCAGCAGTTTAAGTGGCGGGAGGGCCACCGGGGAGCTGTTTTTT; CDR3aa: CASSLSGGRATGELFF
abundance: .; d_gene: TRBD1; v_gene: TRBV7-6; j_gene: TRBJ1-2; CDR3nt: TGTGCCAGCAGCTTAGGACAGGGCGATAACTATGGCTACACCTTC; CDR3aa: CASSLGQGDNYGYTF
abundance: .; d_gene: TRBD1; v_gene: TRBV25-1; j_gene: TRBJ2-1; CDR3nt: TGTGCCAGCAGTCACGGACAGGTCAATGAGCAGTTCTTC; CDR3aa: CASSHGQVNEQFF
abundance: once; d_gene: .; v_gene: TRBV6-5; j_gene: TRBJ1-5; CDR3nt: TGTGCCAGCAGTTTATCAGCGGGGGGAGAGACCCAGCATTTT; CDR3aa: CASSLSAGGETQHF
abundance: .; d_gene: .; v_gene: TRBV7-2; j_gene: TRBJ1-5; CDR3nt: TGTGCCAGCAGCTTAGGAGGGGCAGGGGTAGGTCAGCCCCAGCATTTT; CDR3aa: CASSLGGAGVGQPQHF
abundance: many; d_gene: .; v_gene: TRBV5-4; j_gene: TRBJ2-7; CDR3nt: TGTGCCAGCAGCCAGTCCCGGGGTTACGAGCAGTACTTC; CDR3aa: CASSQSRGYEQYF
abundance: few; d_gene: .; v_gene: TRBV28; j_gene: TRBJ2-7; CDR3nt: TGTGCCAGCAGTCTCGGGCAGGGTTCGGGCGAGCAGTACTTC; CDR3aa: CASSLGQGSGEQYF
abundance: many; d_gene: TRBD2; v_gene: TRBV7-2; j_gene: TRBJ2-5; CDR3nt: TGTGCCAGCAGCTGGGGACTAGCGGGCCAAGAGACCCAGTACTTC; CDR3aa: CASSWGLAGQETQYF
abundance: many; d_gene: TRBD1; v_gene: TRBV4-3; j_gene: TRBJ1-6; CDR3nt: TGCGCCAGCAGCCAGGAACAGGGGTTTAATTCACCCCTCCACTTT; CDR3aa: CASSQEQGFNSPLHF
abundance: .; d_gene: .; v_gene: TRBV6-5; j_gene: TRBJ1-1; CDR3nt: TGTGCCAGCAGTTATCCGGGGGCGAGTACTGAAGCTTTCTTT; CDR3aa: CASSYPGASTEAFF
abundance: .; d_gene: TRBD2; v_gene: TRBV7-2; j_gene: TRBJ2-7; CDR3nt: TGCGCCAGCACCCAGACTAGCGGGAGTTCCTACGAGCAGTACTTC; CDR3aa: CASTQTSGSSYEQYF
abundance: many; d_gene: TRBD1; v_gene: TRBV10-3; j_gene: TRBJ1-4; CDR3nt: TGTGCCATCAGCAGGACAGGGCCGGCAGCTAATGAAAAACTGTTTTTT; CDR3aa: CAISRTGPAANEKLFF
abundance: .; d_gene: .; v_gene: TRBV6-5; j_gene: TRBJ1-1; CDR3nt: TGTGCCAGCAGTTCAACCGAGGAATTAATGGAAGCTTTCTTT; CDR3aa: CASSSTEELMEAFF
abundance: .; d_gene: .; v_gene: TRBV11-3; j_gene: TRBJ1-2; CDR3nt: TGTGCCAGCAGCTTAGATCACGGGCGCAACTATGGCTACACCTTC; CDR3aa: CASSLDHGRNYGYTF